The clone carrying this T cell receptor (beta chain) is a singleton in its sample. The antigen is unknown. This sample is part of a study of shared clonotypes between healthy human individuals. Study conclusions and caveats: Non-shared clonotypes were found to have lower generation probabilities than the clonotypes that were shared by all four of the sorted-subset donors.

It was into CD45RA+ naive and CD45RA-negative memory subsets that the CD4+ cells were split. V was cut by 1 base and J by 0 bases, with 11 bases left in between. The CDR3 covers 16 residues. Germline V lookup: CDR1 SGHNT, CDR2 YENEEA. TCRdb keeps only in-frame clones here, not all; method: immunoSEQ multiplex PCR. The sample comprises about 2.4 million clones, over 85% of which are singletons, and 0.36% rests with the top ten. Sample: naive CD4+ T cells from PBMCs. The subset denotes: CD45RA+ positively selected. This clonotype originated in a young man in good health. Some clones in this sample may be carry-over from other donors' samples. The V gene is TRBV11-3, the J gene TRBJ2-3; D might be TRBD1 (6 bases). In nucleotides, the CDR3 is TGTGCCAGCAGCTTAGGACGGACAGCCAGCACAGATACGCAGTATTTT. Translated, it gives CASSLGRTASTDTQYF.